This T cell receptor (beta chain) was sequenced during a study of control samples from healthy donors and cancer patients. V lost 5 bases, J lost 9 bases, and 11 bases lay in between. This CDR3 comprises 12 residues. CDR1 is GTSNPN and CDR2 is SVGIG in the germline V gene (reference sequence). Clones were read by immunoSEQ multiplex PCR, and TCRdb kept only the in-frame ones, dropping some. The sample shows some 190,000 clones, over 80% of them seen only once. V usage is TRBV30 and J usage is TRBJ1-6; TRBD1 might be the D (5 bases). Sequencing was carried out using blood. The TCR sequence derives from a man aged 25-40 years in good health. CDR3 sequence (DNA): TGTGCCTGGGGCCAGGGCGGTTCACCCCTCCACTTT. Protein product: CAWGQGGSPLHF.